This T cell receptor beta chain was found in a study of CD8+CD57+ T cells in acquired aplastic anemia. Genomic DNA templated the TCR beta VDJ and CDR3 profiling. TCRdb independently ran MiXCR on the reads; one entry per CDR3 protein. This sample has just over 200,000 distinct CDR3 sequences, with about 60% found just once. Sequenced patients had shown CD8+CD57+ cell expansion by flow cytometry. The sequence came from a human donor with aplastic anemia. Material: sorted CD4+, CD8+, or CD8+CD57+ T cells (not recorded which) from PBMCs.

The CDR3 DNA reads as TGTGCCAGCAGTGAGGGGCAGGGTGCGGACTACGAGCAGTACTTC. This encodes CASSEGQGADYEQYF. V gene TRBV2 combines with J gene TRBJ2-7; maybe TRBD1 (5 bases). V shed 3 bases and J shed 3 bases, with 15 bases lying between them. This CDR3 is 15 amino acids long. The germline gives CDR1 SNHLY, CDR2 FYNNEI.